This TCR beta chain was sequenced during a study of PD-L1 blockade in urothelial cancer. The overall study: Atezolizumab at 1,200 mg intravenously every 3 weeks was started by patients at some point between 2014 and 2016. Bladder-origin urothelial cancer in males covered about 90% of the roughly 30 patients.

Every PCR was spiked with synthetic TCR analog templates. Sequencing was performed with immunoSEQ multiplex PCR; in TCRdb, only in-frame clones are kept and a portion is missing. The sample consists of about 76,000 clones, 84% of them appearing once. In regard to this clone: What it binds is unknown.

The CDR3 is made up of 14 amino acids. The V and J ends lost 6 bases and 2 bases respectively, with 10 bases between them. The germline gives CDR1 LNHDA, CDR2 SQIVND (reference sequence). The study, taken as a whole, reports: Durable benefit accompanied greater 3-week expansion of tumor-associated blood clones.

The chain employs TRBV19 and TRBJ2-2; D possibly corresponds to TRBD2 (5 bases). Material: PBMCs, obtained around atezolizumab (anti-PD-L1) treatment. The sequence was collected from a man in his 70s with urothelial cancer. The CDR3 DNA is TGTGCCAGTAGCTCGGGGAGAAACACCGGGGAGCTGTTTTTT. As protein: CASSSGRNTGELFF.